This record covers a single TCR beta chain. Cohort 3 recovered donors had two negative PCRs, clearance, or symptom resolution. The data were obtained in a study of blood T cell repertoires in COVID-19. For the study at large: T cells, B-cell-depleted T cells, or PBMCs provided the cDNA or gDNA that served as material.

Germline-derived CDR1 and CDR2 are MNHEY and SVGAGI. The CDR3 is 13 amino acids. The ends were cut back, 0 bases at V and 9 bases at J, with 11 bases in the middle. In the original workflow: By means of reference gene primer amplification, nucleated cell counts were estimated. The assay was immunoSEQ multiplex PCR, and TCRdb's table has in-frame clones only and misses some. The V and J calls and clone size are taken from that table; D and trimming were inferred from the DNA. The sample holds 270,000 or so clones, more than 75% seen once. This clonotype was sampled from a woman between 18 and 29 years old who had recovered from COVID-19. The source material was PBMCs or T cells enriched from blood (not recorded which). V gene TRBV6-5 combines with J gene TRBJ1-1, with D uncertain. CDR3 amino acids: CASSYSHSTQAFF. In nucleotides, the CDR3 is TGTGCCAGCAGTTACTCGCACAGCACCCAAGCTTTCTTT.